Listed below are T cell receptor beta chains from one sample, sequenced in a study of T cell repertoires in cytomegalovirus infection. Using its own MiXCR run on the reads, TCRdb lists one record per CDR3 protein. The sample yields roughly 280,000 distinct CDR3 sequences, 12% to 15% seen once. The source material was PBMCs. Source of these receptors: a human donor in good health (CMV status not recorded). Some clones in this sample may be carry-over from other donors' samples. The CDR3 runs from the conserved cysteine through the conserved F or W. The D gene is left open where the match is weak. Rows give clone size only sometimes, using once, few, many, or a class for an expanded clone.

j_call cdr3_length d_call v_call clone_size cdr3_nt cdr3_aa
TRBJ2-1 15 TRBD2 TRBV20-1 many TGCAGTGCTAGTGTGAAACTAGCGGGACCCAATGAGCAGTTCTTC CSASVKLAGPNEQFF
TRBJ1-2 12 . TRBV29-1 . TGCAGCGCCGACGGCCTTAACTATGGCTACACCTTC CSADGLNYGYTF
TRBJ2-7 16 TRBD2 TRBV7-2 many TGTGCCAGCAGTCAAGTGGCTAGCGGGAGGTTCTACGAGCAGTACTTC CASSQVASGRFYEQYF
TRBJ1-4 15 . TRBV9 few TGTGCCAGCAGCCTCTCCGGCACAAGTAATGAAAAACTGTTTTTT CASSLSGTSNEKLFF
TRBJ2-3 14 TRBD2 TRBV6-2/TRBV6-3 . TGTGCCACCGAAAGCGGGGGGGCTGTAGATACGCAGTATTTT CATESGGAVDTQYF
TRBJ2-1 17 . TRBV11-3 few TGTGCCAGCAGCTTAGGGGCCCTTTGGGGGACCTACAATGAGCAGTTCTTC CASSLGALWGTYNEQFF
TRBJ1-1 11 . TRBV7-2 many TGTGCCAGCAGCTTAGCAGCGCCTGCTTTCTTT CASSLAAPAFF
TRBJ2-5 14 TRBD1 TRBV7-9 . TGTGCCAGCAGCAAGACAGGGTCCCAAGAGACCCAGTACTTC CASSKTGSQETQYF
TRBJ2-5 14 . TRBV7-2 many TGTGCCAGCAGCTTAGGCCATACCCCAGAGACCCAGTACTTC CASSLGHTPETQYF
TRBJ2-7 13 . TRBV11-1 many TGTGCCAGCAGCTTTACAGGGATCTACGAGCAGTACTTC CASSFTGIYEQYF
TRBJ2-2 14 TRBD1 TRBV7-4 . TGTGCCAGCAGTTCCGCACAGGGGGCCGGGGAGCTGTTTTTT CASSSAQGAGELFF
TRBJ1-5 15 . TRBV7-2 many TGTGCCAGCAGCTTGCGGGTAAATAGCAATCAGCCCCAGCATTTT CASSLRVNSNQPQHF
TRBJ2-5 16 . TRBV6-5 . TGTGCCAGCAGTTACTGGGATGCTGGGAATGGAGAGACCCAGTACTTC CASSYWDAGNGETQYF
TRBJ1-1 16 . TRBV7-8 many TGTGCCAGCAGCTTAGAGGGGGGAATGAGGAACACTGAAGCTTTCTTT CASSLEGGMRNTEAFF
TRBJ2-1 15 TRBD2 TRBV6-4 many TGTGCCAGCAGTGAGGGACTAGCGGGAGTTGATGAGCAGTTCTTC CASSEGLAGVDEQFF
TRBJ2-7 12 TRBD2 TRBV5-1 many TGCGCCAGCAGCTTGGAAGGGGAGGGGCAGTACTTC CASSLEGEGQYF
TRBJ1-1 16 TRBD1 TRBV6-2/TRBV6-3 . TGTGCCAGTGGAGGGACAGGGGCTTCCATGAACACTGAAGCTTTCTTT CASGGTGASMNTEAFF
TRBJ2-7 13 . TRBV24-1 . TGTGCCACCAGACGGCCTCGCTCCTACGAGCAGTACTTC CATRRPRSYEQYF
TRBJ1-2 15 . TRBV4-1 . TGCGCCAGCAGCCAAGAGTGGGGCAGGGGCTATGGCTACACCTTC CASSQEWGRGYGYTF
TRBJ1-5 15 . TRBV6-1 . TGTGCCAGCAGAGGAGGGGGAGGGAGCAATCAGCCCCAGCATTTT CASRGGGGSNQPQHF
TRBJ2-5 14 . TRBV7-9 many TGTGCCAGCAGCTTACTTGGACTCCAAGAGACCCAGTACTTC CASSLLGLQETQYF
TRBJ2-7 15 TRBD1 TRBV5-4 . TGTGCCTGCAGCTTGGCAGGGGGATCGGGCTACGAGCAGTACTTC CACSLAGGSGYEQYF
TRBJ1-1 14 TRBD1 TRBV28 many TGTGCCAGCAGTAAACAGGGGGCTGACACTGAAGCTTTCTTT CASSKQGADTEAFF
TRBJ2-7 11 . TRBV7-8 many TGTGCCAGCAGCCCAGGGACCGAGCAGTACTTC CASSPGTEQYF
TRBJ1-2 12 . TRBV29-1 . TGCAGCGTTGAAAAGGGAGCACTCGGCTACACCTTC CSVEKGALGYTF
TRBJ2-2 15 TRBD1 TRBV14 many TGTGCCAGCAGCCCGGGACAGGGGGACACCGGGGAGCTGTTTTTT CASSPGQGDTGELFF
TRBJ1-2 14 . TRBV28 many TGTGCCAGCGAAACTTTGGGGGGCGGATGGGGCTACACCTTC CASETLGGGWGYTF
TRBJ1-5 13 . TRBV7-6 many TGTGCCAGCAGCCCGGGACTGGGATTGGCCCAGCATTTT CASSPGLGLAQHF
TRBJ2-2 13 . TRBV6-1 many TGTGCCAGCAGTGGGGACAACACCGGGGAGCTGTTTTTT CASSGDNTGELFF
TRBJ2-4 17 TRBD1 TRBV5-5 many TGTGCCAGCAGCTTTCCCGGGACAGGGGGCGCGCAAAACATTCAGTACTTC CASSFPGTGGAQNIQYF
TRBJ1-5 15 . TRBV10-2 many TGCGCCAGCAGAAAGACGGGGGATAGCAATCAGCCCCAGCATTTT CASRKTGDSNQPQHF
TRBJ2-3 15 TRBD2 TRBV7-2 many TGTGCCAGCAGCTTACCGGGACTAGCAAAAGATACGCAGTATTTT CASSLPGLAKDTQYF
TRBJ2-1 12 . TRBV19 . TGTGCCGCCCTAGACGGTCACAATGAGCAGTTCTTC CAALDGHNEQFF
TRBJ1-5 15 . TRBV7-6 many TGTGCCAGCAGCTCCGTGTTTGGACAAAATCAGCCCCAGCATTTT CASSSVFGQNQPQHF
TRBJ1-2 13 TRBD1 TRBV27 . TGTGCCAGCAGTCCAGACAGGGGGCATGGCTACACCTTC CASSPDRGHGYTF
TRBJ1-1 12 . TRBV5-4 . TGTGCCAGCAGCGGTCGGGGGGATACAGCTTTCTTT CASSGRGDTAFF
TRBJ1-1 15 . TRBV7-2 many TGTGCCAGCAGCTTAACTAACCTCATGAACACTGAAGCTTTCTTT CASSLTNLMNTEAFF